The next 16 T cell receptor beta chains were all read from a single sample in a study of human T cells and chemical hapten exposure. TCRdb passed the RACE reads through MiXCR, listing each CDR3 protein once. In the table there are roughly 82,000 distinct CDR3 sequences, about 11% of which are singletons. Time point in this sample: patch test 1, 2 weeks after DPC sensitization. This sample's treatment: therapeutic diphenylcyclopropenone sensitization with weekly scalp DPC. Sequencing used whole blood, obtained in connection with sensitization to the hapten diphenylcyclopropenone (DPC). The receptor set was obtained from a woman aged 55-69 years with alopecia areata. Some clones in this sample may be carry-over from other donors' samples.

The gene calls are TRBV11-1 and TRBJ1-4; the match to TRBD1 covers 7 bases. V lost 5 bases to trimming and J lost 4 bases; unmatched junction nucleotides: 13. CDR1 is SGHAT and CDR2 is FQDESV in the germline V gene (reference sequence). The CDR3 runs 17 residues. The CDR3 region is CASSAGVAGTVNEKLFF. The CDR3 DNA follows: TGTGCCAGCAGCGCAGGCGTGGCCGGGACAGTTAATGAAAAACTGTTTTTT.

This clonotype was detected a few times. The chain has TRBV12-3 or TRBV12-4 and TRBJ1-2, with 7 bases lining up with TRBD1. The trim removed 8 bases at V and 6 bases at J, leaving 12 bases unmatched. The CDR3 consists of 14 residues. In nucleotides, the CDR3 is TGTGCCAGCGAGACGACCGGGACAGCGGATGGCTACACCTTC. Protein: CASETTGTADGYTF.

This clonotype rates as medium-sized. V is TRBV29-1 and J is TRBJ2-1; TRBD2 aligns across 10 bases. Germline trimming cut 5 bases from V and 4 bases from J; bases unmatched to any gene: 5. The CDR3 runs to 14 residues. The germline gives CDR1 SQVTM, CDR2 ANQGSEA. The CDR3 sequence is CSVTSGETYNEQFF. In DNA form, the CDR3 reads TGCAGCGTTACTAGCGGGGAAACGTACAATGAGCAGTTCTTC.

This clonotype was observed a handful of times. The genes are TRBV4-2 and TRBJ2-1; D may be TRBD2 (6 bases). The germline V gene has CDR1 LGHNA and CDR2 YNFKEQ. The CDR3 sequence is 11 residues long. With 5 bases removed from V and 9 bases from J, the gap between germline ends came to 8 bases. The CDR3: CASSGGAEQFF. CDR3 nucleotides: TGTGCCAGCAGCGGCGGGGCTGAGCAGTTCTTC.

This clonotype turned up a few times. The CDR3 DNA reads as TGTGCCTGGAGTGCCGGCTACGAGCAGTACTTC. Residues: CAWSAGYEQYF. This chain links TRBV30 with TRBJ2-7; D gene ambiguous. Per germline, CDR1 GTSNPN and CDR2 SVGIG (reference sequence). The CDR3 contains 11 residues. Trimming stripped 1 base from V and 3 bases from J, with 4 bases between.

V and J are TRBV20-1 and TRBJ2-3; D gene ambiguous. The germline V gene encodes CDR1 DFQATT and CDR2 SNEGSKA (reference sequence). CDR3 length: 12 residues. V was pared by 0 bases and J by 3 bases, with 4 bases between. In nucleotides, the CDR3 is TGCAGTGCTAGAGATCATACAGATACGCAGTATTTT. Translating it yields CSARDHTDTQYF.

This clonotype was recorded many times. The chain links TRBV2 to TRBJ2-1; D is unresolved. This CDR3 comprises 15 residues. Germline CDR1 SNHLY, CDR2 FYNNEI. V was cut by 2 bases and J by 2 bases, with 10 bases left in between. CDR3 DNA: TGTGCCAGCAGTGAAAGTGGCTCTACCTACAATGAGCAGTTCTTC. It encodes CASSESGSTYNEQFF.

The chain employs TRBV2 and TRBJ1-2, with D uncertain. Trimming shortened V by 4 bases and J by 5 bases, and 8 bases separated the two germline ends. The CDR3 runs 12 residues. Per germline, CDR1 SNHLY and CDR2 FYNNEI. In nucleotides, the CDR3 is TGTGCCAGCAGTGGTGGGGTGTATGGCTACACCTTC. Translated: CASSGGVYGYTF.

The chain carries TRBV18 and TRBJ1-1; TRBD1 matches at 7 bases. The J segment lost 4 bases and the V segment lost 3 bases, leaving 5 bases of the junction unmatched. Germline V gene sequence: CDR1 KGHSH, CDR2 LQKENI. CDR3 length: 14 amino acids. CDR3 in DNA: TGTGCCAGCTCACCGGAGGCAGGGGGCACTGAAGCTTTCTTT. Its translation is CASSPEAGGTEAFF. The variable domain in full, completed from reference TRBV18 and TRBJ1-1, reads NAGVMQNPRHLVRRRGQEARLRCSPMKGHSHVYWYRQLPEEGLKFMVYLQKENIIDESGMPKERFSAEFPKEGPSILRIQQVVRGDSAAYFCASSPEAGGTEAFFGQGTRLTVV.

This clonotype came up many times. This rearrangement joins TRBV6-1 to TRBJ2-3; D is possibly TRBD2 (5 bases). This CDR3 comprises 13 residues. Trimming took off 4 bases at V and 4 bases at J, with 9 bases between the two ends. In germline, CDR1 is MNHNS, CDR2 SASEGT. The DNA for the CDR3 is TGTGCCAGCAGTGCTGCGGGTCCAGATACGCAGTATTTT. This codes for CASSAAGPDTQYF.

This clonotype appeared a few times. V and J are TRBV18 and TRBJ1-1; D unresolved. Deletions cut 3 bases from V and 1 base from J, with 9 bases between. In germline, CDR1 is KGHSH, CDR2 LQKENI. The length of the CDR3 is 14 residues. The CDR3 bases are TGTGCCAGCTCACCCAGAGGAGAGAACACTGAAGCTTTCTTT. Translating it yields CASSPRGENTEAFF.

Points on this clonotype: Since a much larger clone is just one base distant, this may be a read error. This rearrangement joins TRBV3-1 to TRBJ2-7; 11 bases match TRBD2. Trimming took 6 bases from V and 3 from J; bases not matched to a gene: 7. Germline loops: CDR1 LGHDT, CDR2 YNNKEL (reference sequence). CDR3 length: 15 residues. The CDR3 is CASRGGLAELYEQYF. CDR3 nucleotide sequence: TGTGCCAGCAGGGGGGGACTAGCGGAGCTCTACGAGCAGTACTTC.

This clonotype turned up a few times. The rearrangement links TRBV19 to TRBJ2-2, with a possible D match to TRBD2 (6 bases). CDR1 is LNHDA and CDR2 is SQIVND in the germline V gene (reference sequence). This CDR3 region has 13 residues. Deletions cut 5 bases from V and 7 bases from J, with 11 bases between. CDR3 nucleotide sequence: TGTGCCAGTAGTCTAAGGGGAGGCGGGGAGCTGTTTTTT. It is translated as CASSLRGGGELFF.

The V call is TRBV6-6, the J call TRBJ2-7; a weak D match, TRBD1 (7 bases). Trimming pared 7 bases from V and 0 bases from J, leaving 16 bases between. The CDR3 has 15 amino acids. CDR1 and CDR2 (germline): MNHNY, SVGAGI (reference sequence). CDR3 protein: CASKPGGQNSYEQYF. The CDR3, as DNA: TGTGCCAGCAAACCAGGGGGGCAGAACTCCTACGAGCAGTACTTC.

This clonotype was seen many times. The rearrangement uses TRBV3-1 and TRBJ2-5; D remains unclear. V dropped 0 bases and J dropped 7 bases, with 9 bases sitting between them. Germline loops: CDR1 LGHDT, CDR2 YNNKEL (reference sequence). The CDR3 loop spans 13 amino acids. CDR3 protein: CASSQDYSGTQYF. The CDR3 nucleotides are TGTGCCAGCAGCCAAGACTACTCCGGGACCCAGTACTTC.

This clonotype came up a few times. This chain connects TRBV7-9 to TRBJ2-2; no definite D call. This CDR3 is 12 amino acids long. V was trimmed by 7 bases and J by 5 bases, leaving 8 bases between them. Germline V lookup: CDR1 SEHNR, CDR2 FQNEAQ (reference sequence). The CDR3 coding sequence is TGTGCCAGCACGCTGGAGACCGGGGAGCTGTTTTTT. It specifies CASTLETGELFF.